This T cell receptor beta chain was observed in a study of T cells after yellow fever vaccination (dated 2019 in TCRdb). Background for the entire study: The SMART-Seq v4 Ultra Low Input RNA kit was used to prepare libraries from fractions with low cell numbers. To follow T-cell clones before and after primary and booster YFV17D yellow fever vaccination, bulk TCR alpha and beta repertoires were sequenced over time. Two healthy male donors made up the cohort, one aged 18 to 30 years and the other aged 30 to 40 years. Blood was drawn at multiple timepoints before and after primary and secondary immunization, with bulk PBMC replicates and cell subsets isolated.

In light of the paper, this sample's treatment or condition label describes: live attenuated yellow fever vaccine strain. At each blood-draw timepoint, two biological replicates of bulk PBMCs were collected. A standard Ficoll-Paque protocol was used to isolate PBMCs from peripheral blood. TriZol was used to extract RNA from bulk PBMCs, CD4 and CD8 fractions, and dextramer-positive and dextramer-negative fractions. CDR1 and CDR2 (DFQATT, SNEGSKA) derive from the germline V gene (reference sequence). Counted from cysteine to phenylalanine, this CDR3 has 13 amino acids. Only the CDR3 region is kept as DNA, spanning 39 bases read in frame from base 1. The research as a whole found: Because only two donors were included in the study, the extent to which the findings can be generalized is limited. Compared with the primary T-cell response, the secondary T-cell response was faster but weaker, reaching its peak on day 5 rather than on day 15. After the booster, most of the clones that had expanded following primary vaccination were detected again (just under 97% of CD4 and around 88% of CD8), which suggests that memory was broadly maintained. A small fraction of clonotypes showed up in both the CD4 and CD8 compartments, probably as a result of convergent recombination. Because abundant contaminating clonotypes from the bulk population could be contained in FACS-sorted repertoires, computational filtering was required.

Of note for this clonotype: The specificity of this receptor is unknown. Germline and junction disagree at one end, which may indicate a read error.

Synthesis of TCR cDNA relied on 5'RACE template switching, a step that introduced a universal primer site along with unique molecular identifiers. Priming of cDNA synthesis was performed from both the TCR alpha and TCR beta constant segments. Library amplification used two PCR steps, and the second PCR step added sample barcodes and sequencing adapters. Sequencing of libraries was performed on Illumina HiSeq 2500 (2x100 bp) or NovaSeq (2x150 bp). In the original analysis: Demultiplexing of reads and collapsing into UMI consensus sequences were performed with MIGEC, and V(D)J alignment was carried out with MiXCR. Using edgeR on replicate PBMC samples, clonotypes were called vaccine-responding if FDR was below 0.01 and the log2 fold change was above 5 up to day 15. Bulk clonotypes were assigned CD4 or CD8 identity according to which sequenced CD4 or CD8 repertoire held them at higher abundance. Through fastp at Q25 and MiXCR, TCRdb rebuilt clones from the public reads, retaining in-frame beta chains. Each record represents a unique CDR3 protein, reported with the most common genes and DNA among its rows. TCRdb assigned the V and J calls; the authors' analysis was not used. The sample table records just under 600,000 distinct CDR3 sequences; roughly 13% of these occur just once. The top ten clones comprise over 12% of the sample.

The sequence was collected from a young man who received the YFV17D yellow fever vaccine. The rearranged segments are TRBV20-1 and TRBJ2-7, with 12 central nucleotides matching TRBD2. The sequencing here drew on PBMCs, taken on the day of the yellow fever booster vaccination. The nucleotide sequence is given as TGCAGTACTAGCGGGAGGCTGTGCTACGAGCAGTACTTC. Its amino acids are CSTSGRLCYEQYF.